This is a list of T cell receptor beta chains from one sample in a study of cytomegalovirus exposure and HLA in healthy donors. Repertoires were generated with immunoSEQ multiplex PCR, while TCRdb's copy carries only in-frame clones and drops some. Here the sample spans some 130,000 clones, 80% being singletons. The sample consisted of PBMCs. Receptor source: a man aged 30 to 45 in good health and CMV-seronegative. Each CDR3 is given with its conserved first and last residue. D genes are given only for firm matches. Size tells how often a clone was seen (once, few, many) or the class of an expanded clone, and some rows leave it out.

-	TRBV5-4	few	TRBJ1-1	TGTGCCAGCAGCTTTCCGGACTGGGACACTGAAGCTTTCTTT	CASSFPDWDTEAFF
TRBD2	TRBV28	-	TRBJ2-3	TGTGCCAGCGGGAGGGCCACAGATACGCAGTATTTT	CASGRATDTQYF
-	TRBV7-9	-	TRBJ1-1	TGTGCCGGCATTGGTGATGGGACAACCCTAGGAGGAGCTTTCTTT	CAGIGDGTTLGGAFF
-	TRBV2	-	TRBJ1-3	TGTGCCAGCCAGGGGATTGGAAACACCATATATTTT	CASQGIGNTIYF
TRBD1	TRBV7-9	-	TRBJ1-4	TGTGCCAGCAGCCTAGACAGGGGGCGGGAAAAACTGTTTTTT	CASSLDRGREKLFF
-	TRBV7-6	-	TRBJ1-3	TGTGCCAGCAGCTTAATGATGGGGGGTGCAACTGGAAACACCATATATTTT	CASSLMMGGATGNTIYF
-	TRBV21-1	few	TRBJ1-6	TGTGCCAGCAGCCCCAAGGGGGGGGCTGGAGCCTCACCCCTCCACTTT	CASSPKGGAGASPLHF
TRBD2	TRBV28	-	TRBJ2-5	TGTGCCAGCAGTTCACTAGCGGGAGGGCCCTCTTATGAGACCCAGTACTTC	CASSSLAGGPSYETQYF
TRBD1	TRBV5-1	-	TRBJ2-7	TGCGCCAGCAGCTCGTCCGGGACAGGGAACTACGAGCAGTACTTC	CASSSSGTGNYEQYF
-	TRBV7-9	-	TRBJ1-4	TGTGCCAGCAGCTCGTCTGCAACTAATGAAAAACTGTTTTTT	CASSSSATNEKLFF
-	TRBV18	-	TRBJ2-3	TGTGCCAGCTCACCGGGGACTGGGACAGATACGCAGTATTTT	CASSPGTGTDTQYF
-	TRBV6-1	-	TRBJ1-5	TGTGCCAGCAGTGAATATAGGGGTAGCAATCAGCCCCAGCATTTT	CASSEYRGSNQPQHF
-	TRBV6-6	-	TRBJ1-2	TGTGCCAGCACCCAGCGGGGGTATCATGGCTACACCTTC	CASTQRGYHGYTF
-	TRBV19	once	TRBJ1-2	TGTGCCAGTAGTTCGGGGAGGTTCGGCTACACCTTC	CASSSGRFGYTF
TRBD2	TRBV5-3	-	TRBJ2-7	TGTGCCAGAAGCTTACCCCGACTAGCGGGAGATTACGAGCAGTACTTC	CARSLPRLAGDYEQYF
-	TRBV6-4	-	TRBJ1-5	TGTGCCAGCAGGCCAGAGACAAGCAATCAGCCCCAGCATTTT	CASRPETSNQPQHF
-	TRBV18	-	TRBJ2-7	TGTGCCAGCTCGTCCGGGACAAGTAGCGAGCAGTACTTC	CASSSGTSSEQYF
-	TRBV5-6	-	TRBJ2-2	TGTGCCAGCAGCTTTGACTATAACACCGGGGAGCTGTTTTTT	CASSFDYNTGELFF
-	TRBV18	-	TRBJ2-7	TGTGCCAGCTCACCCCCCAGCGGGCCCTCCTACGAGCAGTACTTC	CASSPPSGPSYEQYF
TRBD2	TRBV6-6	once	TRBJ2-7	TGTGCCAGCAGTTTAGCGGGCTTCTCCTACGAGCAGTACTTC	CASSLAGFSYEQYF
-	TRBV27	-	TRBJ2-7	TGTGCCAGCAGTCCCAATGCGGGAAGTTTCTACGAGCAGTACTTC	CASSPNAGSFYEQYF
-	TRBV21-1	-	TRBJ2-7	TGTGCCAGCAGCAAAGGAAGGGGGACAGAACCCTATCCGACTAGCGGGAGGAGCTCCTACGAGCAGTACTTC	CASSKGRGTEPYPTSGRSSYEQYF
-	TRBV5-1	-	TRBJ1-2	TGCGCCAGCAGCTTCGGCAGGCTCTATGGCTACACCTTC	CASSFGRLYGYTF
-	TRBV7-9	-	TRBJ1-1	TGTGCCAGCAGCTTAGATGACAGGCCGGGCACTGAAGCTTTCTTT	CASSLDDRPGTEAFF
-	TRBV5-4	-	TRBJ1-1	TGTGCCAGCAGCTTGAGGAACCGCGGAGGCACTGAAGCTTTCTTT	CASSLRNRGGTEAFF
TRBD1	TRBV27	-	TRBJ1-1	TGTGCCAGCAGCATCGACAGGGCAGGAGACACTGAAGCTTTCTTT	CASSIDRAGDTEAFF
-	TRBV27	-	TRBJ1-3	TGTGCCAGCAGTCCGGGAGTAACCCCACTCTTTCGAGGAAACACCATATATTTT	CASSPGVTPLFRGNTIYF
-	TRBV9	-	TRBJ1-1	TGTGCCAGCAGCGTGGGGGGGGCGGGGGACACTGAAGCTTTCTTT	CASSVGGAGDTEAFF
TRBD1	TRBV19	-	TRBJ2-7	TGTGCCAGAAGAGACAGGGTCCACTACGAGCAGTACTTC	CARRDRVHYEQYF
TRBD2	TRBV5-4	-	TRBJ2-5	TGTGCCAGCAGCCCGGGACTAGCAGAGACCCAGTACTTC	CASSPGLAETQYF
-	TRBV18	-	TRBJ2-1	TGTGCCAGCTCGCCTCGACTAGACCCTGAGCAGTTCTTC	CASSPRLDPEQFF
-	TRBV11-2	-	TRBJ1-1	TGTGCCAGCGGCGGGTACACTGAAGCTTTCTTT	CASGGYTEAFF
-	TRBV5-1	-	TRBJ2-5	TGCGCCAGCAGCCCTACTAGGGACTCGGACCCAGAGACCCAGTACTTC	CASSPTRDSDPETQYF
-	TRBV21-1	-	TRBJ2-1	TGTGCCAGCAGCAAACACAGGGAGAATGAGCAGTTCTTC	CASSKHRENEQFF
-	TRBV11-2	-	TRBJ2-7	TGTGCCAGCAGAAGAACAGGGATTGAAGAGCAGTACTTC	CASRRTGIEEQYF
TRBD1	TRBV27	-	TRBJ1-2	TGTGCCAGCGCTTCACAGGGGAATCGGCGAGGCTACACCTTC	CASASQGNRRGYTF
TRBD1	TRBV29-1	-	TRBJ1-1	TGCAGCGCCGACAGGGTGAACACTGAAGCTTTCTTT	CSADRVNTEAFF
-	TRBV2	-	TRBJ2-7	TGTGCCAGCAGTGAAGCGGGTCTAGTGGACGAGCAGTACTTC	CASSEAGLVDEQYF
TRBD1	TRBV11-2	-	TRBJ1-1	TGTGCCAGCAGCCCATACAGGGGGAACACTGAAGCTTTCTTT	CASSPYRGNTEAFF
TRBD1	TRBV18	-	TRBJ2-7	TGTGCCAGCTCACCGCCGGGACAGGGGTCCTACGAGCAGTACTTC	CASSPPGQGSYEQYF
TRBD2	TRBV7-2	-	TRBJ2-2	TGTGCCAGCAGCTTTGGGACTAGCGACACCGGGGAGCTGTTTTTT	CASSFGTSDTGELFF
-	TRBV19	few	TRBJ1-5	TGTGCTTCCAAGGTAGGGGCCCAGCCCCAGCATTTT	CASKVGAQPQHF
-	TRBV19	few	TRBJ2-1	TGTGCCAGTAGTGACAACAGGGAAAGGGTGCAGTTCTTC	CASSDNRERVQFF
TRBD2	TRBV19	-	TRBJ2-2	TGTGCCAGTCGGAGGCTAGCGGGAGCCGGGGAGCTGTTTTTT	CASRRLAGAGELFF
TRBD1	TRBV6-5	few	TRBJ1-1	TGTGCCAGCAGTTACTCGAGGGGACAGGGGGCAACTGAAGCTTTCTTT	CASSYSRGQGATEAFF
-	TRBV19	-	TRBJ1-1	TGTGCCAGTAGTATCTGGGGGGGAGGTGAAGCTTTCTTT	CASSIWGGGEAFF
TRBD1	TRBV7-2	once	TRBJ1-2	TGTGCCAGCAGCTTACCTCAGGGGGGTGGCTACACCTTC	CASSLPQGGGYTF
TRBD2	TRBV5-1	-	TRBJ2-1	TGCGCCAGCAGAACTAGCGGGAGCTCCTACAATGAGCAGTTCTTC	CASRTSGSSYNEQFF
TRBD1	TRBV30	-	TRBJ2-7	TGTGCCTGGAGCCCCCTGGGACAGGGGGTATACGAGCAGTACTTC	CAWSPLGQGVYEQYF
TRBD1	TRBV6-6	-	TRBJ2-4	TGTGCCAGCAGTTACCCACAGGGGTACATTCAGTACTTC	CASSYPQGYIQYF
TRBD1	TRBV19	-	TRBJ2-7	TGTGCCAGTAGTATGGGGACAGCAATTGTCTACGAGCAGTACTTC	CASSMGTAIVYEQYF
-	TRBV30	-	TRBJ2-1	TGTGCCTGGAATCAGCTAGCGACGGATGAGCAGTTCTTC	CAWNQLATDEQFF
-	TRBV7-2	-	TRBJ2-5	TGTGCCAGCAGCTTCCAGGGACTTTCCCCAGAGACCCAGTACTTC	CASSFQGLSPETQYF
TRBD1	TRBV6-6	-	TRBJ1-3	TGTGCCAGCTTGGACAGGCTAGAAAACACCATATATTTT	CASLDRLENTIYF
-	TRBV7-6	-	TRBJ2-5	TGTGCCAGCAGCTTAAGCTCATCGGAGACCCAGTACTTC	CASSLSSSETQYF
TRBD2	TRBV5-1	-	TRBJ2-5	TGCGCCAGCAGCTTGGGACTAGCGGGACAAGAGACCCAGTACTTC	CASSLGLAGQETQYF
TRBD1	TRBV28	once	TRBJ2-7	TGTGCCAGCAGTGTTGACAGGGGTCCTACCTACGAGCAGTACTTC	CASSVDRGPTYEQYF
-	TRBV7-8	-	TRBJ1-2	TGTGCCAGCAGCTTAGCCGGGGATGGCTACACCTTC	CASSLAGDGYTF
-	TRBV10-3	-	TRBJ2-3	TGTGCCATCGGGCCTCCGGCAGATACGCAGTATTTT	CAIGPPADTQYF
-	TRBV27	-	TRBJ1-2	TGTGCCAGCAGACCATCCGGCCACAGGGAAGCCTATGGCTACACCTTC	CASRPSGHREAYGYTF